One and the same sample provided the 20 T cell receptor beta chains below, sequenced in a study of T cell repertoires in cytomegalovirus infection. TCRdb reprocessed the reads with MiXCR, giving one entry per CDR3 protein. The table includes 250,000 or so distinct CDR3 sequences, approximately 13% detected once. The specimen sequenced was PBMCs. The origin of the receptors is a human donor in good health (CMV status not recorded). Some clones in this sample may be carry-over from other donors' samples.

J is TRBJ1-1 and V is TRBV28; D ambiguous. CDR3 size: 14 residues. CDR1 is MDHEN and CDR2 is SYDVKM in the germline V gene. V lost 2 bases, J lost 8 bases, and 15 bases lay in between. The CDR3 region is CASSLGTAYPEAFF. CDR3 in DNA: TGTGCCAGCAGTTTAGGTACGGCCTACCCCGAAGCTTTCTTT.

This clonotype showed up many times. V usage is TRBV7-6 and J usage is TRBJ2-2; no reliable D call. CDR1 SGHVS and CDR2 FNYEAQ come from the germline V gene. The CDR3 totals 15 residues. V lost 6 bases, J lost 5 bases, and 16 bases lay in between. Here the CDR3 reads CASSHVSDQTGELFF. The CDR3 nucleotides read TGTGCCAGCAGTCACGTCTCCGACCAGACCGGGGAGCTGTTTTTT. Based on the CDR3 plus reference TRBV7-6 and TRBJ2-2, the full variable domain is GAGVSQSPRYKVTKRGQDVALRCDPISGHVSLYWYRQALGQGPEFLTYFNYEAQQDKSGLPNDRFSAERPEGSISTLTIQRTEQRDSAMYRCASSHVSDQTGELFFGEGSRLTVL.

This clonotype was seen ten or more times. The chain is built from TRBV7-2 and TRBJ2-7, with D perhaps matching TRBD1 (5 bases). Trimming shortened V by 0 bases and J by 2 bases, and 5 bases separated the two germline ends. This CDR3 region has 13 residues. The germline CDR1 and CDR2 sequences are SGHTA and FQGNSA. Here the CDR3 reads CASSLARAYEQYF. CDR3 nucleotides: TGTGCCAGCAGCTTAGCCAGGGCCTACGAGCAGTACTTC.

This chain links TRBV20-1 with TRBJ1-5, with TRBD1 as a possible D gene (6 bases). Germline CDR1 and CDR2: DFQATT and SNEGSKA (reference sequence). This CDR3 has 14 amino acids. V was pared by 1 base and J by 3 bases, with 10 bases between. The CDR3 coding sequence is TGCAGTGCTAGAGGGACAGACTACAATCAGCCCCAGCATTTT. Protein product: CSARGTDYNQPQHF.

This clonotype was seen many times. The CDR3 region is CAISGQGLPNTEAFF. The CDR3 DNA reads as TGTGCCATCAGTGGACAGGGGCTGCCGAACACTGAAGCTTTCTTT. The chain combines TRBV10-3 with TRBJ1-1, with 8 bases lining up with TRBD1. Germline V gene lookup returns CDR1 ENHRY and CDR2 SYGVKD. The CDR3 consists of 15 residues. Trimming took 4 bases from V and 1 from J; bases not matched to a gene: 5.

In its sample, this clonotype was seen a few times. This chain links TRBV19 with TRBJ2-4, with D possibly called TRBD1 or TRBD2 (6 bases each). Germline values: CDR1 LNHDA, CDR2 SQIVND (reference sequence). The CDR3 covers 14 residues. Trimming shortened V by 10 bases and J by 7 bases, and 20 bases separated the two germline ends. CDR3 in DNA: TGTGCCACCCTAGAGGGGGGCCTCCGGAACATTCAGTACTTC. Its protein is CATLEGGLRNIQYF.

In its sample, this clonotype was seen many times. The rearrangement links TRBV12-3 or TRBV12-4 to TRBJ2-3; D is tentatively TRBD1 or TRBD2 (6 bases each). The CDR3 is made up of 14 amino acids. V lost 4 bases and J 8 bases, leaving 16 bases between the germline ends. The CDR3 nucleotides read TGTGCCAGCAGTTCGGGGGCCCGATCGGGTACGCAGTATTTT. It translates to CASSSGARSGTQYF.

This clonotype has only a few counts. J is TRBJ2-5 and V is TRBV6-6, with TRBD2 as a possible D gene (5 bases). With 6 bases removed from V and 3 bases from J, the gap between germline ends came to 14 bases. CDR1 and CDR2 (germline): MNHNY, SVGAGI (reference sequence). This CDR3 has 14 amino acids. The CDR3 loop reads CASSPLVVEETQYF. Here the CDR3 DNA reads TGTGCCAGCAGCCCACTAGTTGTGGAAGAGACCCAGTACTTC.

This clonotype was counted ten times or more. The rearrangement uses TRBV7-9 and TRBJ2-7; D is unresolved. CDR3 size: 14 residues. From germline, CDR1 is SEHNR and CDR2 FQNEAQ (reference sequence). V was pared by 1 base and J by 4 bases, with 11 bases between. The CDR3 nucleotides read TGTGCCAGCAGCTTAGGAGCCATGGGATACGAGCAGTACTTC. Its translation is CASSLGAMGYEQYF.

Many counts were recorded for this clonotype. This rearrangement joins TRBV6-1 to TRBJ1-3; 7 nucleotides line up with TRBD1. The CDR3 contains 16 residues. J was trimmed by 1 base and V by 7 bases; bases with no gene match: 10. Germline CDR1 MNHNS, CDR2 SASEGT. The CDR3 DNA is TGTGCCAGCACCGACGGGGACAGAAGATCTGGAAACACCATATATTTT. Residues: CASTDGDRRSGNTIYF.

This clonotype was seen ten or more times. The CDR3 nucleotides read TGTGCCAGCAGCTTAAGGACAGGGGGTGAAAAACTGTTTTTT. Translating it yields CASSLRTGGEKLFF. The chain links TRBV7-6 to TRBJ1-4, with 10 positions matching TRBD1. Germline V gene data show CDR1 as SGHVS and CDR2 as FNYEAQ. The CDR3 length is 14 residues. V lost 2 bases to trimming and J lost 7 bases; unmatched junction nucleotides: 1.

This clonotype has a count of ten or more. The CDR3 sequence: CASSSTSGAEETQYF. CDR3 bases: TGCGCCAGCAGCTCCACTAGCGGGGCGGAGGAGACCCAGTACTTC. This chain uses TRBV5-1 with TRBJ2-5; TRBD2 aligns across 10 bases. Trimming cost V 3 bases and J 5 bases; bases outside gene matches: 7. Germline assignment: CDR1 SGHRS and CDR2 YFSETQ. The CDR3 sequence is 15 residues long.

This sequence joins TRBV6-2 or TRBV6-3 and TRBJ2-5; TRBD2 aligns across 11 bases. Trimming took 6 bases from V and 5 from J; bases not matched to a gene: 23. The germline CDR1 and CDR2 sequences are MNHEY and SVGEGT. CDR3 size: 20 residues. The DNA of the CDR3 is TGTGCCAGCAGCCAGAGTCCTGTACAGCCACTAGCGGGGGAGCGGGAGACCCAGTACTTC. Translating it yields CASSQSPVQPLAGERETQYF.

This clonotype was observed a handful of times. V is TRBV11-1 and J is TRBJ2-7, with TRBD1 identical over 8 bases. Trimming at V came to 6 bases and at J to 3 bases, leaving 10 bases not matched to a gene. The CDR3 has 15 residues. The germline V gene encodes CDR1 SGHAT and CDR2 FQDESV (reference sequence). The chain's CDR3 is CASSFDQGAGYEQYF. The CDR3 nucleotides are TGTGCCAGCAGTTTCGACCAGGGGGCCGGCTACGAGCAGTACTTC.

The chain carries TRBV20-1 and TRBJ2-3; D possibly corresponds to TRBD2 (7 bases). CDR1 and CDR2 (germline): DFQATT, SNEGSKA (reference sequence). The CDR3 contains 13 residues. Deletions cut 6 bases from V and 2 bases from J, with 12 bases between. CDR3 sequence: CSATRGPTDTQYF. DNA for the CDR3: TGCAGTGCCACGCGGGGGCCCACAGATACGCAGTATTTT.

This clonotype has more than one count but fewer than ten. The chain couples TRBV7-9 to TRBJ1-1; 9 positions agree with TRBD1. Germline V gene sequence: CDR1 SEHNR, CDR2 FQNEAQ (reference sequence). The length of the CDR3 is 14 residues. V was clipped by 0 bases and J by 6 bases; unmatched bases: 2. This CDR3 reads CASSLAGTGPEAFF. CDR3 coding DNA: TGTGCCAGCAGCTTAGCGGGGACAGGGCCTGAAGCTTTCTTT.

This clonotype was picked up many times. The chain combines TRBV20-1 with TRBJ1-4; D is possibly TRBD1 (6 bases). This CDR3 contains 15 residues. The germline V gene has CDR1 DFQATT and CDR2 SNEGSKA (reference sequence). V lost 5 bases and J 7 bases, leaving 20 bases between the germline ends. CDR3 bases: TGCAGTGCTGAGAGTCCGGGACACCTTGGTGAAAAACTGTTTTTT. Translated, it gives CSAESPGHLGEKLFF.

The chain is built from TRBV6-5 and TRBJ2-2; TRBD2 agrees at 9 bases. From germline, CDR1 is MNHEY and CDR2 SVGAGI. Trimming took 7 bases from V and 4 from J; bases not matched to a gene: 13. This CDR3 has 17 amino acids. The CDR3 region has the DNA TGTGCCAGCATTAAGCTAGCGGGACGGAGGGGCACCGGGGAGCTGTTTTTT. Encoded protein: CASIKLAGRRGTGELFF.

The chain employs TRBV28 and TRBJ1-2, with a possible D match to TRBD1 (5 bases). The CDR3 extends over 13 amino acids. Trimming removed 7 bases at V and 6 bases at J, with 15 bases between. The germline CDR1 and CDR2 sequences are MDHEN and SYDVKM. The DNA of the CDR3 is TGTGCCAGCACCTTCGCAGGGAGAGATGGCTACACCTTC. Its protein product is CASTFAGRDGYTF.

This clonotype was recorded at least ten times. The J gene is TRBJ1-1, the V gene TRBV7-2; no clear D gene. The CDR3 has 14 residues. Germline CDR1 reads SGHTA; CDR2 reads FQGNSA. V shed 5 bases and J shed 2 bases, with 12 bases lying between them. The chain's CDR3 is CASSPLGPNTEAFF. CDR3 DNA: TGTGCCAGCAGCCCTCTCGGTCCCAACACTGAAGCTTTCTTT.